Listed here are 23 T cell receptor beta chains from one sample, sequenced in a study of breast tumors, draining lymph nodes, adjacent tissues. TCRdb reprocessed the multiplex PCR reads via MiXCR and lists one record per CDR3 protein. The sample has 55,000 to 75,000 distinct CDR3 sequences, less than 45% seen once. The sequencing input was breast tumor tissue. These receptors originate from a female donor with breast cancer. Some clones in this sample may be carry-over from other donors' samples.

This clonotype was seen at least ten times. The chain uses TRBV11-2 and TRBJ2-7, with D possibly TRBD1 on 5 matching bases. The ends were cut back, 6 bases at V and 6 bases at J, with 12 bases in the middle. The V gene's germline CDR1 is SGHAT and CDR2 FQNNGV. This CDR3 spans 12 amino acids. CDR3 sequence reads: CASRTQGGEQYF. The DNA of the CDR3 is TGTGCCAGCAGGACCCAGGGTGGCGAGCAGTACTTC. The variable domain in full, with the rest retrieved from reference TRBV11-2 and TRBJ2-7, is EAGVAQSPRYKIIEKRQSVAFWCNPISGHATLYWYQQILGQGPKLLIQFQNNGVVDDSQLPKDRFSAERLKGVDSTLKIQPAKLEDSAVYLCASRTQGGEQYFGPGTRLTVT.

The chain combines TRBV24-1 with TRBJ2-1; D is ambiguous. Germline V gene sequence: CDR1 KGHDR, CDR2 SFDVKD. The CDR3 extends over 13 amino acids. The CDR3 loop reads CAAKTRSNNEQFF. The CDR3 coding sequence is TGTGCTGCGAAAACCAGGTCAAACAATGAGCAGTTCTTC.

This sequence joins TRBV24-1 and TRBJ2-3; 10 nucleotides agree with TRBD1. The germline V gene has CDR1 KGHDR and CDR2 SFDVKD. V was pared by 7 bases and J by 3 bases, with 9 bases of the junction left unmatched. The CDR3 has 16 residues. CDR3 loop: CATSTTDRGLTDTQYF. Written as DNA, the CDR3 is TGTGCCACCAGCACTACCGACAGGGGGCTGACAGATACGCAGTATTTT.

This clonotype was seen many times. V is TRBV6-1 and J is TRBJ2-7, with 7 bases fitting TRBD2. The CDR3 has 15 amino acids. Trimming took 4 bases from V and 3 from J; bases not matched to a gene: 9. Germline V gene sequence: CDR1 MNHNS, CDR2 SASEGT. This CDR3 is CASSAPWGRDYEQYF. CDR3 sequence (DNA): TGTGCCAGCAGTGCCCCATGGGGGAGGGACTACGAGCAGTACTTC.

This clonotype was counted ten times or more. The chain carries TRBV28 and TRBJ2-7; 11 nucleotides match TRBD1. The J segment lost 6 bases and the V segment lost 8 bases, leaving 6 bases of the junction unmatched. Germline lookup yields CDR1 MDHEN and CDR2 SYDVKM. This CDR3 comprises 13 residues. The CDR3 reads CASVPGQGGEQYF. DNA for the CDR3: TGTGCCAGCGTACCGGGACAGGGGGGCGAGCAGTACTTC.

Sample share makes this clonotype medium-sized. This sequence joins TRBV7-9 and TRBJ2-7; D remains unclear. From germline, CDR1 is SEHNR and CDR2 FQNEAQ (reference sequence). The CDR3 length is 14 residues. The ends were cut back, 0 bases at V and 5 bases at J, with 11 bases in the middle. The CDR3 DNA follows: TGTGCCAGCAGCTTAGCCGCATGGGGTAACGAGCAGTACTTC. It encodes CASSLAAWGNEQYF.

Comments on this clonotype: Just one base apart from a much larger clone, this may be a read error. The V gene is TRBV12-3 or TRBV12-4, the J gene TRBJ2-5, with 8 positions matching TRBD2. V gave up 6 bases and J gave up 5 bases; unmatched junction bases: 11. The CDR3 runs to 15 residues. Written as DNA, the CDR3 is TGTGCCAGCAGCAGCGCGGGGGGTATAGAGGAGACCCAGTACTTC. This codes for CASSSAGGIEETQYF.

The chain is built from TRBV24-1 and TRBJ2-7; D uncertain. V was trimmed by 5 bases and J by 2 bases, leaving 15 bases between them. There are 15 residues in the CDR3. CDR1 and CDR2 from the germline V gene are KGHDR and SFDVKD. The DNA for the CDR3 is TGTGCCACCAGTGGGGCGGCCCACCTAACCTACGAGCAGTACTTC. Protein: CATSGAAHLTYEQYF.

In this sample, this clonotype turned up many times. V and J are TRBV5-1 and TRBJ1-4; the D is unclear. The germline V and J ends were trimmed by 0 bases and 8 bases, with 20 bases remaining between them. Germline V gene lookup returns CDR1 SGHRS and CDR2 YFSETQ. This CDR3 region has 17 residues. Here the CDR3 reads CASSLGTYPSRQEKLFF. In nucleotides, the CDR3 is TGCGCCAGCAGCTTGGGTACCTATCCGAGTAGGCAGGAAAAACTGTTTTTT.

This clonotype was recorded a few times. The V and J genes are TRBV13 and TRBJ1-1; D perhaps matches TRBD1 (5 bases). Germline CDR1 reads PRHDT; CDR2 reads FYEKMQ (reference sequence). The V gene lost 3 bases and the J gene lost 5 bases, with 13 bases spanning the gap. The CDR3 extends over 14 amino acids. CDR3 coding DNA: TGTGCCAGCAGCTTTGGGGGTACGTTGACTGAAGCTTTCTTT. Its protein is CASSFGGTLTEAFF.

This clonotype was observed at least ten times. The chain carries TRBV12-3 or TRBV12-4 and TRBJ2-3; D gene unclear. The CDR3 runs to 13 residues. V was pared by 6 bases and J by 6 bases, with 13 bases between. CDR3 nucleotides: TGTGCCAGCAGCCCGGTGAGTCCCGATACGCAGTATTTT. It yields the protein CASSPVSPDTQYF.

This clonotype was counted at least ten times. V usage is TRBV13 and J usage is TRBJ2-7, with 8 nucleotides matching TRBD2. CDR1 and CDR2 (germline): PRHDT, FYEKMQ (reference sequence). V shed 5 bases, J shed 2 bases, and the junction held 14 bases outside the gene matches. The CDR3 loop spans 17 amino acids. CDR3 nucleotides: TGTGCCAGCAGCCCCCAGAAAGCGGGAGTCGAACCCTACGAGCAGTACTTC. It specifies CASSPQKAGVEPYEQYF.

In this sample, this clonotype turned up a few times. V and J are TRBV6-5 and TRBJ1-1; D perhaps matches TRBD1 (5 bases). The V gene's germline CDR1 is MNHEY and CDR2 SVGAGI. The V end lost 2 bases, the J end lost 11 bases, and 18 bases lay between the germline ends. This CDR3 is 14 amino acids long. The DNA for the CDR3 is TGTGCCAGCAGTTACGGAGGGGAAGGCCCACCGGCTTTCTTT. Translation gives CASSYGGEGPPAFF.

This clonotype was counted only a few times. A much more abundant neighbour one base away suggests this may be a read error. The chain carries TRBV6-7 and TRBJ1-6; D might be TRBD1 (6 bases). TRBV6-7 is filed as an ORF, its function uncertain. The CDR3 is 17 residues long. The CDR3 spells CASSHSNRVRDNSPLHF. The CDR3 bases are TGTGCCAGCAGTCACTCAAACAGGGTGAGAGATAATTCACCCCTCCACTTT.

This clonotype was detected ten times or more. This chain links TRBV12-3 or TRBV12-4 with TRBJ1-3; the D gene is possibly TRBD1 (5 bases). The CDR3 sequence is 14 residues long. Deletions cut 11 bases from V and 4 bases from J, with 18 bases between. The CDR3 region is CAGGSPRAGNTIYF. The CDR3 DNA follows: TGTGCCGGGGGGAGTCCTAGAGCCGGAAACACCATATATTTT.

As to this clonotype: A read error may account for a junction end that differs from germline. The V call is TRBV10-3, the J call TRBJ1-2; the match to TRBD1 covers 7 bases. Germline V gene sequence: CDR1 ENHRY, CDR2 SYGVKD. The CDR3 is made up of 15 amino acids. CDR3 DNA sequence: TGTGCCAGCAGTTACTCCCCGGGACAGAGCTATGGCTACACCTTC. It is translated as CASSYSPGQSYGYTF.

The rearrangement joins TRBV27 to TRBJ1-1; D is unclear. From germline, CDR1 is MNHEY and CDR2 SMNVEV (reference sequence). The germline V and J ends were trimmed by 2 bases and 2 bases, with 12 bases remaining between them. The CDR3 covers 15 residues. CDR3 sequence: CASSLKTPENTEAFF. The CDR3 DNA reads as TGTGCCAGCAGTTTAAAAACCCCAGAAAACACTGAAGCTTTCTTT.

This rearrangement joins TRBV24-1 to TRBJ2-1; D possibly corresponds to TRBD2 (6 bases). Germline V gene sequence: CDR1 KGHDR, CDR2 SFDVKD. The CDR3 is made up of 15 amino acids. V was pared by 8 bases and J by 3 bases, with 16 bases between. CDR3: CATKHREDHYNEQFF. CDR3 DNA: TGTGCCACCAAACATAGGGAGGACCACTACAATGAGCAGTTCTTC.

This sequence joins TRBV7-3 and TRBJ2-5; 7 bases align to TRBD2. The trim removed 1 base at V and 5 bases at J, leaving 10 bases unmatched. Looked up from germline, CDR1 is SGHTA and CDR2 is FQGTGA. This CDR3 comprises 16 residues. The CDR3 here is CASSLSGGRAGETQYF. The CDR3 DNA is TGTGCCAGCAGCTTAAGTGGAGGGAGGGCCGGGGAGACCCAGTACTTC.

This clonotype was recorded many times. The chain carries TRBV5-5 and TRBJ2-3; 9 bases are a match to TRBD2. The CDR3 totals 17 residues. The germline gives CDR1 SGHKS, CDR2 YYEKEE (reference sequence). The V gene end was trimmed by 2 bases and the J gene end by 0 bases; junction bases not matched to a gene: 7. The CDR3 reads CASSFSGGRRSTDTQYF. In nucleotides, the CDR3 is TGTGCCAGCAGCTTTAGCGGGGGAAGGCGAAGCACAGATACGCAGTATTTT. Based on the CDR3 plus reference TRBV5-5 and TRBJ2-3, the full variable domain is DAGVTQSPTHLIKTRGQQVTLRCSPISGHKSVSWYQQVLGQGPQFIFQYYEKEERGRGNFPDRFSARQFPNYSSELNVNALLLGDSALYLCASSFSGGRRSTDTQYFGPGTRLTVL.

A word on this clonotype: Sequence at one end of the junction differs from germline and may be a read error. The V gene is TRBV12-5, the J gene TRBJ1-4, with no clear D. The CDR3 consists of 11 residues. In germline, CDR1 is LGHNT, CDR2 FRNRAP. This chain's CDR3 is CASGTVGRLLF. CDR3 nucleotides: TGTGCTAGTGGAACAGTCGGGAGACTGCTTTTT.

This clonotype came up many times. The chain recombines TRBV20-1 with TRBJ2-3; 9 bases align to TRBD1. The ends lost 6 bases at V and 1 base at J; junction bases unmatched: 8. This CDR3 contains 15 residues. Germline V gene sequence: CDR1 DFQATT, CDR2 SNEGSKA (reference sequence). The CDR3 sequence is CSAQLRTGGTDTQYF. CDR3 DNA: TGCAGTGCCCAACTCAGGACAGGGGGCACAGATACGCAGTATTTT.

This clonotype appeared many times. V and J are TRBV2 and TRBJ1-6; no reliable D call. The CDR3 totals 17 residues. CDR1 is SNHLY, CDR2 FYNNEI, per germline. Trimming stripped 2 bases from V and 6 bases from J, with 17 bases between. CDR3 sequence: CASSESPPGQINSPLHF. CDR3 in DNA: TGTGCCAGCAGTGAAAGCCCGCCGGGCCAGATTAATTCACCCCTCCACTTT.